Shown below are 9 T cell receptor beta chains from a single sample sequenced in a study of shared clonotypes between healthy human individuals. TCRdb's copy holds only in-frame clones and misses some; the assay was immunoSEQ multiplex PCR. The sample lists a few million clones, over 85% occurring once. Sequencing was done on a sample of naive CD4+ T cells from PBMCs. The subset: CD45RA+ positively selected. These receptors came from a young man in good health. Some clones in this sample may be carry-over from other donors' samples.

V and J are TRBV18 and TRBJ1-2, with 7 bases aligning to TRBD1. Germline CDR1 reads KGHSH; CDR2 reads LQKENI. The CDR3 is made up of 15 amino acids. V lost 3 bases, J lost 4 bases, and 8 bases stayed unmatched. CDR3 coding DNA: TGTGCCAGCTCACCGGCCCATGGGACAGCCTATGGCTACACCTTC. Protein product: CASSPAHGTAYGYTF.

The rearrangement links TRBV27 to TRBJ1-5, with no clear D. The V and J ends lost 6 bases and 5 bases respectively, with 14 bases between them. Germline V gene lookup returns CDR1 MNHEY and CDR2 SMNVEV (reference sequence). This CDR3 region has 14 residues. The CDR3 here is CASRIRRLHQPQHF. The CDR3 DNA sequence: TGTGCCAGCAGGATACGGCGTCTCCATCAGCCCCAGCATTTT.

V and J are TRBV6-5 and TRBJ1-1; no clear D. V gave up 2 bases and J gave up 3 bases, with 4 bases separating them. Per germline, CDR1 MNHEY and CDR2 SVGAGI. The CDR3 has 12 amino acids. CDR3 amino acids: CASSYIDTEAFF. CDR3 DNA: TGTGCCAGCAGTTACATCGACACTGAAGCTTTCTTT.

The gene calls are TRBV28 and TRBJ2-7; no clear D. V dropped 2 bases and J dropped 3 bases, with 8 bases sitting between them. The germline gives CDR1 MDHEN, CDR2 SYDVKM. The CDR3 consists of 13 residues. CDR3 region: CASSLEEYYEQYF. The CDR3 nucleotides read TGTGCCAGCAGTTTAGAGGAATACTACGAGCAGTACTTC.

J is TRBJ1-5 and V is TRBV6-1, with D perhaps TRBD1 (6 bases). The V gene lost 6 bases and the J gene lost 5 bases, with 17 bases spanning the gap. This CDR3 has 15 amino acids. The germline V gene has CDR1 MNHNS and CDR2 SASEGT. The CDR3 reads CASRTRGGADQPQHF. The CDR3 region has the DNA TGTGCCAGCAGGACCCGAGGGGGGGCCGATCAGCCCCAGCATTTT.

Here the CDR3 DNA reads TGTGCCAGCAGCTCCAACAGTAACACTGAAGCTTTCTTT. Protein product: CASSSNSNTEAFF. The gene calls are TRBV7-3 and TRBJ1-1, with D unclear. CDR1 is SGHTA and CDR2 is FQGTGA in the germline V gene. V lost 4 bases and J lost 2, with 8 bases in between. The CDR3 is 13 residues long.

This clone was found once. This rearrangement joins TRBV10-3 to TRBJ2-1; a possible D gene is TRBD2 (5 bases). Germline values: CDR1 ENHRY, CDR2 SYGVKD. CDR3 length: 15 amino acids. The ends were cut back, 11 bases at V and 4 bases at J, with 21 bases in the middle. CDR3 DNA: TGTGCCGCCGCCGCACCGAGCGGAATGTACAATGAGCAGTTCTTC. It encodes CAAAAPSGMYNEQFF.

The chain links TRBV7-8 to TRBJ2-2, with TRBD2 matching 13 bases. The CDR3 is 14 amino acids. CDR1 is SGHVS, CDR2 FQNEAQ, per germline. V was clipped by 5 bases and J by 7 bases; unmatched bases: 1. In nucleotides, the CDR3 is TGTGCCAGCAGCCGGACTAGCGGGAGCGGGGAGCTGTTTTTT. Its protein product is CASSRTSGSGELFF.

J is TRBJ2-3 and V is TRBV19; the D gene is possibly TRBD1 (6 bases). Trimming stripped 4 bases from V and 6 bases from J, with 20 bases between. The germline CDR1 and CDR2 sequences are LNHDA and SQIVND (reference sequence). The CDR3 runs 16 residues. DNA for the CDR3: TGTGCCAGTAGTACCCGGACAGCCCGTAATTCGGATACGCAGTATTTT. This sequence encodes CASSTRTARNSDTQYF.